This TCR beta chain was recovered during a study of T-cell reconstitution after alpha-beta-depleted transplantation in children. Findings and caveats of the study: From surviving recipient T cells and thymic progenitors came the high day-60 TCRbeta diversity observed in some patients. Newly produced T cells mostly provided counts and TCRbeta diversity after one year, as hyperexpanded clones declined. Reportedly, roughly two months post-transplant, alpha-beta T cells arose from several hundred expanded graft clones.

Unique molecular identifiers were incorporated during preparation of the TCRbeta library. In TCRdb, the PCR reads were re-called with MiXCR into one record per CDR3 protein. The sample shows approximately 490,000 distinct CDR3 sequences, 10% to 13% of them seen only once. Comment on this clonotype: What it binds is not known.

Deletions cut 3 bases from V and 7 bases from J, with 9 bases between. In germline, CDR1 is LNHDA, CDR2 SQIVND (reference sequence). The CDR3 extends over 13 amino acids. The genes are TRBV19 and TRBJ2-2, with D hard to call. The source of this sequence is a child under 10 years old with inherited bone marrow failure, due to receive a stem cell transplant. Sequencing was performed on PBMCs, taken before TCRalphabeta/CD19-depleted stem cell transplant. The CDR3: CASSMAGGGELFF. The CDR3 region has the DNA TGTGCCAGTAGTATGGCAGGTGGCGGGGAGCTGTTTTTT.